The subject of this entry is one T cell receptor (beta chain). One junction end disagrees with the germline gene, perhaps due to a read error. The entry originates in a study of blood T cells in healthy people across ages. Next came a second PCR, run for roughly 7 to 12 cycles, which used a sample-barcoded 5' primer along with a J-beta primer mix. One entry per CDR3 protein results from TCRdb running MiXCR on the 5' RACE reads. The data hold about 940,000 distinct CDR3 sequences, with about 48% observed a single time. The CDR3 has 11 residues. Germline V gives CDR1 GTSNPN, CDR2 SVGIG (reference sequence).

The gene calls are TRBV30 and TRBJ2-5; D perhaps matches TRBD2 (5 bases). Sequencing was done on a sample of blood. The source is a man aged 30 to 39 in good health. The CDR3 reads CAGSVKETQYF. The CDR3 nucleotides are TGTGCCGGGAGTGTAAAAGAGACCCAGTACTTC.